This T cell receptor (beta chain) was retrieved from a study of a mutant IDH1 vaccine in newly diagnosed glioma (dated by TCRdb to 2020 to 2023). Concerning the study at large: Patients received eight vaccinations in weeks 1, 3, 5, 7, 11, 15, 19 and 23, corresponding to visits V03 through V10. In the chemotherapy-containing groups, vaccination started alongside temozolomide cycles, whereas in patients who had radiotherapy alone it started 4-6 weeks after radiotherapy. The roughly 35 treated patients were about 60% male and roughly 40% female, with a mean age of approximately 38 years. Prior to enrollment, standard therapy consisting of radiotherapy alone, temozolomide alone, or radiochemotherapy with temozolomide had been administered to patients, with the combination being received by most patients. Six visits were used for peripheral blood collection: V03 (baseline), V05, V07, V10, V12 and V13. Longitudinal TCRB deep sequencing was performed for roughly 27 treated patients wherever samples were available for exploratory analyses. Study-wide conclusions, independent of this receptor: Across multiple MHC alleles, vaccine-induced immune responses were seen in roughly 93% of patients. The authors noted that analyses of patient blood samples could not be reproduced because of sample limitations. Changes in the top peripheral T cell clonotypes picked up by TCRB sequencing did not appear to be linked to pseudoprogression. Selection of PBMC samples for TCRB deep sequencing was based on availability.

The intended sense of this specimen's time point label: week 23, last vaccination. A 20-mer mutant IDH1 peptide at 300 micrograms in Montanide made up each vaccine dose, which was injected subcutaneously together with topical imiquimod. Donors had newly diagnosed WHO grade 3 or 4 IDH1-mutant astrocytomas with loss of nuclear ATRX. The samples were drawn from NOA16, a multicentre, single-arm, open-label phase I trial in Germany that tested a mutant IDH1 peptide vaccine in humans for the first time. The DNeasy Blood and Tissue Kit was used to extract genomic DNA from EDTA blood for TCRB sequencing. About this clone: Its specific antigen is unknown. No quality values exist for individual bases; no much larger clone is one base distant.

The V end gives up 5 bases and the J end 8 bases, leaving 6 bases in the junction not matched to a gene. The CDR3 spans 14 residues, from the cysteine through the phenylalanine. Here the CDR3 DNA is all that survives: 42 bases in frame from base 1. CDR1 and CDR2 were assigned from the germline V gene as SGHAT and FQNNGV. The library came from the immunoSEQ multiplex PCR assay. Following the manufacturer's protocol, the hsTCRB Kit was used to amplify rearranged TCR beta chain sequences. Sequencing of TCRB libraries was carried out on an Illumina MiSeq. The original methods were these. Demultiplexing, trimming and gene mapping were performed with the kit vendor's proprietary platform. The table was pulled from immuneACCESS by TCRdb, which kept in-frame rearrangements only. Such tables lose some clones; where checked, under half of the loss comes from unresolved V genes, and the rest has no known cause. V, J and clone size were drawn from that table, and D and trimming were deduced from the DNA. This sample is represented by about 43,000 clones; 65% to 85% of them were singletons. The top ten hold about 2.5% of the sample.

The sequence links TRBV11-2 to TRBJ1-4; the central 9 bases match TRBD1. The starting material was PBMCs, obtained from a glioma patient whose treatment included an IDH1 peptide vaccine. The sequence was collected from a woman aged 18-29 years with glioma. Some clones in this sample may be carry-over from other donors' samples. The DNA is TGTGCCAGCAGCGAACAGGGGGCCGGGGAAAAACTGTTTTTT. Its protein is CASSEQGAGEKLFF.